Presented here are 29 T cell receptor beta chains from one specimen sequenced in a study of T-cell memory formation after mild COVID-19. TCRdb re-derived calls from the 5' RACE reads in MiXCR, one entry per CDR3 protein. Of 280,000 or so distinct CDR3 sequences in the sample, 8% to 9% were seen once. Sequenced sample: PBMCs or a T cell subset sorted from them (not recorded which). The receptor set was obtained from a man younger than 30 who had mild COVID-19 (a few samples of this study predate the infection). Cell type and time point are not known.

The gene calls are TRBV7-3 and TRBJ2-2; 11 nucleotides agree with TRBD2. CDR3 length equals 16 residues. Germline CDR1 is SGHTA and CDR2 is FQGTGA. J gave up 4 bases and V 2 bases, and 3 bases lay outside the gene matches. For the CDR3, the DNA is TGTGCCAGCAGCTTACTAGCGGGGGGTGGCACCGGGGAGCTGTTTTTT. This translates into CASSLLAGGGTGELFF. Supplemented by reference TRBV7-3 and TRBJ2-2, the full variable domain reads GAGVSQTPSNKVTEKGKYVELRCDPISGHTALYWYRQSLGQGPEFLIYFQGTGAADDSGLPNDRFFAVRPEGSVSTLKIQRTERGDSAVYLCASSLLAGGGTGELFFGEGSRLTVL.

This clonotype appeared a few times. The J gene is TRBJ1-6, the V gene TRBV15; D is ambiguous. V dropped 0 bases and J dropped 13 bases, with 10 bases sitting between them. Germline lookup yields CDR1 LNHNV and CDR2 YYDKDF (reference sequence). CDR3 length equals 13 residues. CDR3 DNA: TGTGCCACCAGCAGAGATCGGTCAGGCCCCCTCCACTTT. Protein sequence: CATSRDRSGPLHF.

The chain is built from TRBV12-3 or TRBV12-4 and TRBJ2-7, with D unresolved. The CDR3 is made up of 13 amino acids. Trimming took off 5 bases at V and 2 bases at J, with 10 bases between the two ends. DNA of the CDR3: TGTGCCAGCAGTCTCCGATTAACCTACGAGCAGTACTTC. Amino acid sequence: CASSLRLTYEQYF.

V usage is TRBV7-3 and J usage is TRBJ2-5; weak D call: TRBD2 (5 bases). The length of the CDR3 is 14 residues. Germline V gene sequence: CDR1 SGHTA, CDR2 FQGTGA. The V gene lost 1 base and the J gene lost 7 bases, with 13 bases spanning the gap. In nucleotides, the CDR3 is TGTGCCAGCAGCTTAAACCACGGAGGTGGGACCCAGTACTTC. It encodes CASSLNHGGGTQYF.

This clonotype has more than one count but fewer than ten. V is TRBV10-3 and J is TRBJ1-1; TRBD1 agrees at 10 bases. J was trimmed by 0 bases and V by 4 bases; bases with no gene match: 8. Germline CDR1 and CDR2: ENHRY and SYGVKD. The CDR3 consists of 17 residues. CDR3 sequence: CAISGGQGKGLNTEAFF. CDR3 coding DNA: TGTGCCATCAGTGGGGGACAGGGGAAGGGGCTGAACACTGAAGCTTTCTTT.

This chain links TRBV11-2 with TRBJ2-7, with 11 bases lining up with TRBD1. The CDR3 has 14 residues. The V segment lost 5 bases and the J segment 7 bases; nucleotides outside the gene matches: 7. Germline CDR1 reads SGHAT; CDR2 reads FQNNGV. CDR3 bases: TGTGCCAGCAGCCCCGGGACAGGGGGAGGGGAGCAGTACTTC. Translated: CASSPGTGGGEQYF. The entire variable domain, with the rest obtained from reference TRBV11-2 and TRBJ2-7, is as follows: EAGVAQSPRYKIIEKRQSVAFWCNPISGHATLYWYQQILGQGPKLLIQFQNNGVVDDSQLPKDRFSAERLKGVDSTLKIQPAKLEDSAVYLCASSPGTGGGEQYFGPGTRLTVT.

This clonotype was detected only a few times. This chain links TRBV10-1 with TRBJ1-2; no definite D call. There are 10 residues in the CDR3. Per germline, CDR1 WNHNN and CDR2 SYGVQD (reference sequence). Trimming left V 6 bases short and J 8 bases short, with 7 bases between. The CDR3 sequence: CASRVAGYTF. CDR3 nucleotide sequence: TGCGCCAGCAGGGTAGCGGGCTACACCTTC.

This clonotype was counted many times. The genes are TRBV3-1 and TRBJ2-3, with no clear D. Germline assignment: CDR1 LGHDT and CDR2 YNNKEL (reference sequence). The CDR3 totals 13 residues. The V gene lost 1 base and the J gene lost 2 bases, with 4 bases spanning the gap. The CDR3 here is CASSQGTTDTQYF. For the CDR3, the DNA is TGTGCCAGCAGCCAAGGGACCACAGATACGCAGTATTTT.

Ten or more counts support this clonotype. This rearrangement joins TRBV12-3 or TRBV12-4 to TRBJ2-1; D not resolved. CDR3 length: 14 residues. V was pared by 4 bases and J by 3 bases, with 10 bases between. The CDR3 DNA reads TGTGCCAGCAGTTCTTACGCAAGCTACAATGAGCAGTTCTTC. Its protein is CASSSYASYNEQFF.

The CDR3 spells CAGLGEGGELFF. The CDR3 coding sequence is TGTGCCGGCCTCGGTGAGGGCGGGGAGCTGTTTTTT. The V and J genes are TRBV11-2 and TRBJ2-2, with a possible D match to TRBD2 (5 bases). The V gene's germline CDR1 is SGHAT and CDR2 FQNNGV. V shed 11 bases and J shed 7 bases, with 14 bases lying between them. CDR3 length: 12 amino acids.

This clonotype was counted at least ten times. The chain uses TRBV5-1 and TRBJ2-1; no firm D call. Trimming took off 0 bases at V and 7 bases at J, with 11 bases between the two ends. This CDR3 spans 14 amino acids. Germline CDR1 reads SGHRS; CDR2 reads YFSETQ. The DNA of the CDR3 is TGCGCCAGCAGCTTGGGTTGGGATTCGAATGAGCAGTTCTTC. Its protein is CASSLGWDSNEQFF.

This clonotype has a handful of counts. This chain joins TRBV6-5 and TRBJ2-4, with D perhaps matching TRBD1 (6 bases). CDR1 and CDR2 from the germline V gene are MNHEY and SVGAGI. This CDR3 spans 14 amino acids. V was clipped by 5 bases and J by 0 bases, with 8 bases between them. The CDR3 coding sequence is TGTGCCAGCAGTACAGGGCTAGCCAAAAACATTCAGTACTTC. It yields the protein CASSTGLAKNIQYF.

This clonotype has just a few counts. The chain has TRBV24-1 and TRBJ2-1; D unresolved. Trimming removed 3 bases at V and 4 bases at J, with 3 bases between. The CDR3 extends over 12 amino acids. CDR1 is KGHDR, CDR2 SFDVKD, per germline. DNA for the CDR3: TGTGCCACCAGTGATCCATACAATGAGCAGTTCTTC. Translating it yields CATSDPYNEQFF.

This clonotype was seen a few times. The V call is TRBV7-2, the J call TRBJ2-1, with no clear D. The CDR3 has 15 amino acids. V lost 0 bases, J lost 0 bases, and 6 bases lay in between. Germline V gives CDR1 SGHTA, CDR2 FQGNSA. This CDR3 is CASSLAGPSYNEQFF. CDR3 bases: TGTGCCAGCAGCTTAGCGGGTCCCTCCTACAATGAGCAGTTCTTC. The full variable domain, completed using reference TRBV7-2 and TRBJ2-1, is GAGVSQSPSNKVTEKGKDVELRCDPISGHTALYWYRQSLGQGLEFLIYFQGNSAPDKSGLPSDRFSAERTGGSVSTLTIQRTQQEDSAVYLCASSLAGPSYNEQFFGPGTRLTVL.

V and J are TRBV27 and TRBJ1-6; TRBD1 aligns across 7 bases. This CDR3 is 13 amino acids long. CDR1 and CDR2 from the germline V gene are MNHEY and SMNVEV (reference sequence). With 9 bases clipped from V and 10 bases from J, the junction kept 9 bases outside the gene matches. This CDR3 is CARETGIYSPLHF. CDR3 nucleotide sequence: TGTGCCAGGGAGACAGGGATCTACTCACCCCTCCACTTT.

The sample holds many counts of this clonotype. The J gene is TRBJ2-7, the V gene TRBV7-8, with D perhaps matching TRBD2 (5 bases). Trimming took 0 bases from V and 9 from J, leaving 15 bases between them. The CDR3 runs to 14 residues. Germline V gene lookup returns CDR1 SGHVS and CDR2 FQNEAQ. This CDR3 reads CASSLADGVGRQYV. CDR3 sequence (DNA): TGTGCCAGCAGCTTAGCGGACGGGGTAGGGAGGCAGTACGTC.

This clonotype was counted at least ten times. This CDR3 reads CASGGAQETQYF. CDR3 sequence (DNA): TGTGCCAGTGGAGGGGCCCAAGAGACCCAGTACTTC. This sequence joins TRBV6-5 and TRBJ2-5; D is possibly TRBD2 (6 bases). The germline V gene encodes CDR1 MNHEY and CDR2 SVGAGI. V gave up 9 bases and J gave up 1 base, with 9 bases separating them. The CDR3 length is 12 residues.

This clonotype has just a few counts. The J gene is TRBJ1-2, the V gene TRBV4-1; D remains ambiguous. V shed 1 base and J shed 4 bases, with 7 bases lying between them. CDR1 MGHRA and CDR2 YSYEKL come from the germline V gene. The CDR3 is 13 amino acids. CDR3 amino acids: CASSQAYAYGYTF. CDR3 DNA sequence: TGCGCCAGCAGCCAAGCCTACGCCTATGGCTACACCTTC.

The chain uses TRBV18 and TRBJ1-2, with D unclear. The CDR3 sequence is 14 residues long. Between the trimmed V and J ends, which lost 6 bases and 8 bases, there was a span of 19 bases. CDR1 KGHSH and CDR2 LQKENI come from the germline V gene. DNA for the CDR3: TGTGCCAGCTCCCTCCAGGACGGGGTTGGAGGCTACACCTTC. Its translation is CASSLQDGVGGYTF.

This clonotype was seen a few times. DNA of the CDR3: TGTGCCATCAGTTCGGACTCCTACGAGCAGTACTTC. It specifies CAISSDSYEQYF. The rearrangement links TRBV10-3 to TRBJ2-7; D is ambiguous. The germline CDR1 and CDR2 sequences are ENHRY and SYGVKD. V was clipped by 5 bases and J by 0 bases, with 5 bases between them. The CDR3 length is 12 residues.

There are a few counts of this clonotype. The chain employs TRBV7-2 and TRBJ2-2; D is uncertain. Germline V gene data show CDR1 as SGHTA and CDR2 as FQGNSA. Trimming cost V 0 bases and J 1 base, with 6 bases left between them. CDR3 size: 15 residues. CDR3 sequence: CASSLALQNTGELFF. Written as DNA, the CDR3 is TGTGCCAGCAGCTTAGCGCTACAGAACACCGGGGAGCTGTTTTTT.

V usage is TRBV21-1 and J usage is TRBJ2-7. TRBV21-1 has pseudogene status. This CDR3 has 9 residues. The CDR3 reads CASSKEDGV. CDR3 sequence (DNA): TGTGCCAGCAGCAAAGAGGATGGCGTC.

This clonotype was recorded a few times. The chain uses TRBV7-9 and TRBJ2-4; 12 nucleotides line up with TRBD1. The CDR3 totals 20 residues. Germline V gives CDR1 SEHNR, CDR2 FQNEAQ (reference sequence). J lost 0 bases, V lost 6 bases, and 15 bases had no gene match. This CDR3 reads CASSMGPGTGGLQAKNIQYF. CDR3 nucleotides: TGTGCCAGCAGTATGGGGCCCGGGACAGGGGGCCTTCAAGCCAAAAACATTCAGTACTTC. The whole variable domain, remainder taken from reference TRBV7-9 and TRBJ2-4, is DTGVSQNPRHKITKRGQNVTFRCDPISEHNRLYWYRQTLGQGPEFLTYFQNEAQLEKSRLLSDRFSAERPKGSFSTLEIQRTEQGDSAMYLCASSMGPGTGGLQAKNIQYFGAGTRLSVL.

CDR3 residues: CASSQPLGVQETQYF. The CDR3, as DNA: TGCGCCAGCAGCCAACCCCTCGGGGTTCAAGAGACCCAGTACTTC. The chain joins TRBV4-1 to TRBJ2-5, with D possibly TRBD2 on 5 matching bases. The CDR3 runs 15 residues. The germline gives CDR1 MGHRA, CDR2 YSYEKL. V gave up 2 bases and J gave up 2 bases, with 12 bases separating them.

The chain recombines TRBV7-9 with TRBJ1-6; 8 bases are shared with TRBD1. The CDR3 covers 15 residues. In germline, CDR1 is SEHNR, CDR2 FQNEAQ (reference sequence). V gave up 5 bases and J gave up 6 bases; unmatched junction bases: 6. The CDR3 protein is CASSPTTGGNSPLHF. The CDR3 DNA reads TGTGCCAGCAGCCCAACAACAGGGGGTAATTCACCCCTCCACTTT.

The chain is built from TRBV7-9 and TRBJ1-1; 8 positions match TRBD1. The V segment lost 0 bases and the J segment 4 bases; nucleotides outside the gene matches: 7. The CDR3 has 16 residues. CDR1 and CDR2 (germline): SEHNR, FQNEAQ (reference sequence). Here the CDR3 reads CASSLAPDRAITEAFF. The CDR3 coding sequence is TGTGCCAGCAGCTTAGCCCCGGACAGGGCAATCACTGAAGCTTTCTTT.

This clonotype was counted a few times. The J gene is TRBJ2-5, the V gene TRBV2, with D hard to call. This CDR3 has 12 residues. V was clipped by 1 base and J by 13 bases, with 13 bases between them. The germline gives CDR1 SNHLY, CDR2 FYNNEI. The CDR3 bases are TGTGCCAGCAGTGAAGGGGAAAGCAACTTGTACTTC. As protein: CASSEGESNLYF.

The CDR3 loop is CASSHSIGRWGESTDTQYF. CDR3 in DNA: TGCGCCAGCAGCCATTCAATTGGGCGTTGGGGGGAGAGCACAGATACGCAGTATTTT. The J gene is TRBJ2-3, the V gene TRBV4-1; weak D call: TRBD2 (6 bases). The CDR3 has 19 amino acids. V was clipped by 3 bases and J by 0 bases, with 22 bases between them. Germline V CDR1 and CDR2: MGHRA, YSYEKL.

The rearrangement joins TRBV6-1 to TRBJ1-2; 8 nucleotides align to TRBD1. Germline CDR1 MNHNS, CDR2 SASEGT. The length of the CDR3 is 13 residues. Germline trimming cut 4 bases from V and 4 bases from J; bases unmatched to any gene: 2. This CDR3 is CASSVDRVYGYTF. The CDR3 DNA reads TGTGCCAGCAGTGTGGACAGGGTCTATGGCTACACCTTC.